Presented here are 23 T cell receptor beta chains from one specimen sequenced in a study of vaccination effects on CD4 cells after COVID-19. Expansion of antigen-specific CD4+ T cells with viral peptide pools was carried out by the ViraFEST assay before sequencing. When 10 to 11 days of culture had elapsed, CD4+ T cells were isolated. PCR showed that the person got SARS-CoV-2 infection at some point between March and December 2020. These receptors' targets are unknown. Generated by immunoSEQ multiplex PCR, the TCRdb table keeps only in-frame clones and is missing some. The data show 30,000 to 40,000 clones, just under 75% seen once. Here the sequenced sample was CD4+ T cells from PBMCs cultured with a peptide pool, taken before COVID-19 vaccination. Source of these receptors: a human donor who had a prior SARS-CoV-2 infection.

The CDR3, as DNA: TGTGCCAGCAGCGGCAGGCTGTACAATGAGCAGTTCTTC. Encoded protein: CASSGRLYNEQFF. The chain has TRBV7-9 and TRBJ2-1; no reliable D call. The V gene's germline CDR1 is SEHNR and CDR2 FQNEAQ (reference sequence). The CDR3 loop spans 13 amino acids. Between the trimmed V and J ends, which lost 5 bases and 4 bases, there was a span of 9 bases.

V gene TRBV6-2 or TRBV6-3 combines with J gene TRBJ2-3, with 9 bases matching TRBD2. With V trimmed by 4 bases and J by 0 bases, 11 bases remained unmatched. Germline assignment: CDR1 MNHEY and CDR2 SVGEGT. The CDR3 runs 18 residues. CDR3 amino acids: CASSSLTSGRTSTDTQYF. CDR3 sequence (DNA): TGTGCCAGCAGTTCGCTGACTAGCGGAAGAACTAGCACAGATACGCAGTATTTT.

V gene TRBV6-6 combines with J gene TRBJ2-7; TRBD2 matches at 9 bases. The germline CDR1 and CDR2 sequences are MNHNY and SVGAGI (reference sequence). CDR3 size: 15 residues. The V and J ends lost 5 bases and 2 bases, in that order; junction bases with no gene match: 7. This chain's CDR3 is CASSSLAGPAYEQYF. CDR3 bases: TGTGCCAGCAGTAGTCTAGCGGGACCCGCCTACGAGCAGTACTTC.

This clone was seen only once. The chain joins TRBV5-5 to TRBJ2-5; 8 nucleotides agree with TRBD2. Germline trimming cut 0 bases from V and 5 bases from J; bases unmatched to any gene: 9. The CDR3 covers 16 residues. The germline V gene has CDR1 SGHKS and CDR2 YYEKEE (reference sequence). CDR3 in DNA: TGTGCCAGCAGCTTGGTGGGCCGCGGCGGGGGGGAGACCCAGTACTTC. This encodes CASSLVGRGGGETQYF.

This chain links TRBV5-1 with TRBJ1-3; no clear D. There are 16 residues in the CDR3. V was shortened by 3 bases and J by 0 bases, with 13 bases between the two germline ends. CDR1 SGHRS and CDR2 YFSETQ come from the germline V gene. CDR3 sequence: CASSSAAMSSGNTIYF. In DNA, the CDR3 is TGCGCCAGCAGCTCAGCGGCCATGAGCTCTGGAAACACCATATATTTT.

CDR3 coding DNA: TGCGCCAGCAGCTTCGAGTTGAATGGCTACACCTTC. It encodes CASSFELNGYTF. The rearrangement links TRBV5-1 to TRBJ1-2; D is uncertain. The V and J ends lost 2 bases and 6 bases respectively, with 8 bases between them. This CDR3 has 12 residues. The V gene's germline CDR1 is SGHRS and CDR2 YFSETQ.

The J gene is TRBJ2-1, the V gene TRBV18, with TRBD2 identical over 7 bases. The germline CDR1 and CDR2 sequences are KGHSH and LQKENI. This CDR3 is 13 amino acids long. The V segment lost 6 bases and the J segment 7 bases; nucleotides outside the gene matches: 6. CDR3 sequence: CASSQTSDNEQFF. The CDR3 nucleotides are TGTGCCAGCTCCCAAACTAGCGATAATGAGCAGTTCTTC.

The chain joins TRBV7-6 to TRBJ2-7, with D perhaps TRBD1 (6 bases). There are 15 residues in the CDR3. In germline, CDR1 is SGHVS, CDR2 FNYEAQ. The ends were cut back, 0 bases at V and 4 bases at J, with 13 bases in the middle. In nucleotides, the CDR3 is TGTGCCAGCAGCTTAGCGGGCACAGGGTTATACGAGCAGTACTTC. Encoded protein: CASSLAGTGLYEQYF.

V gene TRBV18 combines with J gene TRBJ2-7, with 8 bases fitting TRBD1. This CDR3 spans 14 amino acids. The J segment lost 3 bases and the V segment lost 3 bases, leaving 4 bases of the junction unmatched. Germline V gives CDR1 KGHSH, CDR2 LQKENI. Here the CDR3 DNA reads TGTGCCAGCTCACCCGACAGGGGAGTCTACGAGCAGTACTTC. It yields the protein CASSPDRGVYEQYF.

The chain links TRBV30 to TRBJ1-6, with D hard to call. Germline CDR1 reads GTSNPN; CDR2 reads SVGIG (reference sequence). The CDR3 is 15 amino acids. The V and J ends lost 0 bases and 7 bases respectively, with 13 bases between them. As DNA, the CDR3 is TGTGCCTGGAGTGTACTCTTGGGGTTCAATTCACCCCTCCACTTT. It is translated as CAWSVLLGFNSPLHF.

CDR3 amino acids: CASGPEVSGANVLTF. The DNA of the CDR3 is TGTGCCAGTGGCCCCGAGGTCTCTGGGGCCAACGTCCTGACTTTC. V is TRBV19 and J is TRBJ2-6; the D is unclear. Looked up from germline, CDR1 is LNHDA and CDR2 is SQIVND (reference sequence). Trimming removed 8 bases from V and 0 bases from J, with 11 bases in between. This CDR3 is built from 15 residues.

The chain employs TRBV29-1 and TRBJ2-7; D not resolved. Trimming removed 4 bases at V and 3 bases at J, with 10 bases between. The CDR3 is made up of 12 amino acids. The germline gives CDR1 SQVTM, CDR2 ANQGSEA. CDR3 DNA sequence: TGCAGCGTTGCGAACAGTGGCTACGAGCAGTACTTC. Protein product: CSVANSGYEQYF.

This clone was detected only a few times. The CDR3 DNA follows: TGCGCCAGCAGCCTCCTGGACGGAAACAATGAGCAGTTCTTC. It encodes CASSLLDGNNEQFF. The chain uses TRBV5-1 and TRBJ2-1; D remains unclear. The CDR3 totals 14 residues. Germline V lookup: CDR1 SGHRS, CDR2 YFSETQ. The V end lost 4 bases, the J end lost 5 bases, and 13 bases lay between the germline ends.

V gene TRBV18 combines with J gene TRBJ1-1; D unclear. Between the trimmed V and J ends, which lost 3 bases and 4 bases, there was a span of 18 bases. CDR1 is KGHSH, CDR2 LQKENI, per germline. The length of the CDR3 is 16 residues. The CDR3 nucleotides read TGTGCCAGCTCACCCCTACCTCCAAATTCGGGCACTGAAGCTTTCTTT. Protein: CASSPLPPNSGTEAFF.

The chain couples TRBV2 to TRBJ1-2, with D perhaps matching TRBD1 (6 bases). CDR3 length: 14 residues. Per germline, CDR1 SNHLY and CDR2 FYNNEI. V was clipped by 7 bases and J by 8 bases, with 20 bases between them. The CDR3 DNA is TGTGCCAGCACCCAAACAGGGAACGGACTCGGCTACACCTTC. Encoded protein: CASTQTGNGLGYTF.

This chain connects TRBV7-2 to TRBJ2-3, with D possibly being TRBD2 (6 bases). V shed 3 bases and J shed 0 bases, with 10 bases lying between them. Germline CDR1 is SGHTA and CDR2 is FQGNSA. The CDR3 spans 15 residues. DNA for the CDR3: TGTGCCAGCAGCTTTCCGGGGACTAGCACAGATACGCAGTATTTT. This sequence encodes CASSFPGTSTDTQYF.

The chain has TRBV18 and TRBJ2-1; TRBD1 might be the D (5 bases). V lost 2 bases, J lost 6 bases, and 26 bases lay in between. Per germline, CDR1 KGHSH and CDR2 LQKENI. The CDR3 spans 19 residues. CDR3 nucleotide sequence: TGTGCCAGCTCACCAAGGGGCGGCTCAGACCAGGGTAGGGGCAATGAGCAGTTCTTC. Residues: CASSPRGGSDQGRGNEQFF.

The rearrangement links TRBV19 to TRBJ2-3; 10 bases match TRBD1. V lost 4 bases to trimming and J lost 3 bases; unmatched junction nucleotides: 4. This CDR3 is 15 amino acids long. Germline V gene data show CDR1 as LNHDA and CDR2 as SQIVND (reference sequence). The CDR3 nucleotides read TGTGCCAGTAGTAGGGACAGGGGCTATACAGATACGCAGTATTTT. Its protein product is CASSRDRGYTDTQYF. The full variable domain, completed using reference TRBV19 and TRBJ2-3, is DGGITQSPKYLFRKEGQNVTLSCEQNLNHDAMYWYRQDPGQGLRLIYYSQIVNDFQKGDIAEGYSVSREKKESFPLTVTSAQKNPTAFYLCASSRDRGYTDTQYFGPGTRLTVL.

This rearrangement joins TRBV24-1 to TRBJ2-6; D is unresolved. V lost 12 bases to trimming and J lost 0 bases, with 11 bases between them. Germline V gene sequence: CDR1 KGHDR, CDR2 SFDVKD. The CDR3 consists of 14 residues. The CDR3 spells CAPHYHSGANVLTF. The CDR3 DNA reads as TGTGCCCCACATTATCACTCTGGGGCCAACGTCCTGACTTTC.

This clone has only a few counts. This chain uses TRBV7-9 with TRBJ1-2, with TRBD1 matching 9 bases. Trimming took 4 bases from V and 2 from J; bases not matched to a gene: 8. The length of the CDR3 is 16 residues. Germline V gene lookup returns CDR1 SEHNR and CDR2 FQNEAQ (reference sequence). The CDR3 DNA follows: TGTGCCAGCAGCTCCGGGGCAACAGGGGGCAACTATGGCTACACCTTC. It codes for CASSSGATGGNYGYTF.

The chain has TRBV6-5 and TRBJ1-6, with D possibly matching TRBD1 (6 bases). Trimming took 5 bases from V and 7 from J, leaving 15 bases between them. Germline lookup yields CDR1 MNHEY and CDR2 SVGAGI. This CDR3 has 15 amino acids. Written as DNA, the CDR3 is TGTGCCAGCAGTCGAGGGGGACGGAGAAATTCACCCCTCCACTTT. Protein product: CASSRGGRRNSPLHF.

The genes are TRBV7-9 and TRBJ1-3, with D hard to call. Trimming left V 1 base short and J 0 bases short, with 7 bases between. Germline lookup yields CDR1 SEHNR and CDR2 FQNEAQ (reference sequence). The CDR3 is 15 amino acids. CDR3 loop: CASSLVGNSGNTIYF. The CDR3 DNA follows: TGTGCCAGCAGCTTAGTAGGGAACTCTGGAAACACCATATATTTT.

The chain links TRBV19 to TRBJ1-1; D perhaps matches TRBD1 (5 bases). Germline CDR1 reads LNHDA; CDR2 reads SQIVND (reference sequence). The CDR3 spans 13 residues. V was clipped by 3 bases and J by 3 bases, with 8 bases between them. The CDR3 DNA sequence: TGTGCCAGTAGTATCCAGGGTGACACTGAAGCTTTCTTT. It specifies CASSIQGDTEAFF.